The sequence of this T cell receptor (beta chain) was determined in a study of PD-L1 blockade in urothelial cancer. Across the study: Blood samples had a median of about 150,000 T cells. Study-level results: Better progression-free and overall survival followed lower pretreatment blood clonality.

The assay was immunoSEQ multiplex PCR, and TCRdb's table has in-frame clones only and misses some. This repertoire shows about 100,000 clones, about 90% found once; its top ten account for around 0.92%. This CDR3 spans 14 amino acids. Germline CDR1 is MNHNS and CDR2 is SASEGT. Between the trimmed V and J ends, which lost 1 base and 5 bases, there was a span of 11 bases. With respect to this clone: Its antigen is as yet unknown.

The chain recombines TRBV6-1 with TRBJ2-5; D remains unclear. The material was PBMCs, obtained around atezolizumab (anti-PD-L1) treatment. The receptor's source is a woman older than 75 with urothelial cancer. CDR3 sequence reads: CASSEGKLRETQYF. In DNA, the CDR3 is TGTGCCAGCAGTGAAGGGAAACTACGGGAGACCCAGTACTTC.